This entry lists 16 T cell receptor beta chains sequenced from one sample in a study of blood T cell repertoires in COVID-19. Sequencing used immunoSEQ multiplex PCR; TCRdb keeps in-frame clones, though not all of them. The table shows 330,000 or so clones, with 87% occurring only once. Sequencing input: PBMCs or T cells enriched from blood (not recorded which). The receptors shown here come from a woman aged 25 to 45 who had recovered from COVID-19.

This clone has only one observation. The chain links TRBV5-4 to TRBJ2-4, with 8 positions matching TRBD1. The CDR3 is 14 amino acids. After removal of 3 bases from V and 7 bases from J, the junction contained 6 bases not matched to a gene. Looked up from germline, CDR1 is SGHNT and CDR2 is YYREEE (reference sequence). For the CDR3, the DNA is TGTGCCAGCAGCTATCCGGGACAGGCCAACATTCAGTACTTC. It yields the protein CASSYPGQANIQYF.

The chain is built from TRBV11-1 and TRBJ1-1; D gene unclear. V was clipped by 6 bases and J by 5 bases, with 7 bases between them. CDR3 length equals 11 residues. CDR1 and CDR2 from the germline V gene are SGHAT and FQDESV (reference sequence). The DNA of the CDR3 is TGTGCCAGCAGTCGGGGAACTGAAGCTTTCTTT. Residues: CASSRGTEAFF. Looking up the rest from reference TRBV11-1 and TRBJ1-1 gives the full variable domain: EAEVAQSPRYKITEKSQAVAFWCDPISGHATLYWYRQILGQGPELLVQFQDESVVDDSQLPKDRFSAERLKGVDSTLKIQPAELGDSAMYLCASSRGTEAFFGQGTRLTVV.

V usage is TRBV11-2 and J usage is TRBJ1-1, with D possibly matching TRBD1 (6 bases). Between the trimmed V and J ends, which lost 3 bases and 10 bases, there was a span of 12 bases. The CDR3 totals 12 residues. Germline CDR1 and CDR2: SGHAT and FQNNGV. The CDR3 here is CASSFSGAGAFF. As DNA, the CDR3 is TGTGCCAGCAGCTTCTCAGGGGCTGGAGCTTTCTTT.

This clone showed up just once. V usage is TRBV6-6 and J usage is TRBJ1-3, with D possibly being TRBD1 (6 bases). Deletions cut 2 bases from V and 0 bases from J, with 8 bases between. Looked up from germline, CDR1 is MNHNY and CDR2 is SVGAGI (reference sequence). CDR3 length equals 15 residues. In nucleotides, the CDR3 is TGTGCCAGCAGTTACCGGGACAACTCTGGAAACACCATATATTTT. Its protein product is CASSYRDNSGNTIYF.

The rearrangement uses TRBV5-1 and TRBJ2-7; TRBD1 aligns across 7 bases. Per germline, CDR1 SGHRS and CDR2 YFSETQ. J was trimmed by 1 base and V by 0 bases; bases with no gene match: 4. This CDR3 is built from 15 residues. This chain's CDR3 is CASSLAGQVSYEQYF. The DNA for the CDR3 is TGCGCCAGCAGCTTGGCCGGACAGGTTTCCTACGAGCAGTACTTC.

This clone showed up just once. J is TRBJ2-7 and V is TRBV6-5; tentatively, D is TRBD1 (6 bases). The CDR3 loop spans 13 amino acids. The V gene's germline CDR1 is MNHEY and CDR2 SVGAGI. V was clipped by 5 bases and J by 6 bases, with 14 bases between them. The CDR3 spells CASSLRTVAEQYF. The CDR3 DNA reads TGTGCCAGCAGTCTCAGGACAGTAGCCGAGCAGTACTTC.

This CDR3 reads CASSLELMNTEAFF. CDR3 sequence (DNA): TGCGCCAGCAGCTTGGAACTGATGAACACTGAAGCTTTCTTT. V gene TRBV5-1 combines with J gene TRBJ1-1; D is undetermined. The CDR3 totals 14 residues. Germline CDR1 is SGHRS and CDR2 is YFSETQ. The V end lost 0 bases, the J end lost 0 bases, and 6 bases lay between the germline ends.

The genes are TRBV28 and TRBJ1-2, with D unclear. The germline V gene encodes CDR1 MDHEN and CDR2 SYDVKM. This CDR3 has 13 amino acids. Trimming removed 6 bases at V and 4 bases at J, with 12 bases between. CDR3 region: CASRSEQIYGYTF. The CDR3 bases are TGTGCCAGCAGATCTGAACAGATCTATGGCTACACCTTC.

V usage is TRBV28 and J usage is TRBJ1-6, with 10 bases aligning to TRBD1. V trimming: 8 bases; J trimming: 8 bases; junction bases outside the gene matches: 15. In germline, CDR1 is MDHEN, CDR2 SYDVKM. The CDR3 has 17 amino acids. The CDR3: CASGPGQGFQRYSPLHF. DNA of the CDR3: TGTGCCAGCGGACCGGGACAGGGGTTTCAGAGGTATTCACCCCTCCACTTT.

The chain has TRBV5-4 and TRBJ1-3; possibly TRBD1 for D (5 bases). CDR1 and CDR2 (germline): SGHNT, YYREEE (reference sequence). The CDR3 has 17 amino acids. The ends were cut back, 1 base at V and 0 bases at J, with 14 bases in the middle. This CDR3 reads CASSLRAGPSSGNTIYF. The CDR3 DNA reads as TGTGCCAGCAGCTTGCGGGCAGGGCCGAGCTCTGGAAACACCATATATTTT.

This clone was observed a single time. This chain uses TRBV19 with TRBJ2-7; TRBD1 is a possible D gene (6 bases). CDR1 and CDR2 (germline): LNHDA, SQIVND (reference sequence). Trimming took 0 bases from V and 4 from J, leaving 7 bases between them. This CDR3 has 13 residues. In DNA form, the CDR3 reads TGTGCCAGTAGTATAGATAGGGGGTACGAGCAGTACTTC. This translates into CASSIDRGYEQYF. The whole variable domain, remainder taken from reference TRBV19 and TRBJ2-7, is DGGITQSPKYLFRKEGQNVTLSCEQNLNHDAMYWYRQDPGQGLRLIYYSQIVNDFQKGDIAEGYSVSREKKESFPLTVTSAQKNPTAFYLCASSIDRGYEQYFGPGTRLTVT.

The chain carries TRBV29-1 and TRBJ1-4, with 10 bases matching TRBD1. In germline, CDR1 is SQVTM, CDR2 ANQGSEA. Germline trimming cut 3 bases from V and 1 base from J; bases unmatched to any gene: 5. This CDR3 comprises 16 residues. CDR3 residues: CSVDAGQGLTNEKLFF. The CDR3 nucleotides are TGCAGCGTTGACGCGGGACAGGGGTTAACTAATGAAAAACTGTTTTTT.

The chain recombines TRBV19 with TRBJ2-5; the D gene is possibly TRBD2 (7 bases). Germline lookup yields CDR1 LNHDA and CDR2 SQIVND (reference sequence). The CDR3 covers 16 residues. V lost 5 bases and J lost 4, with 20 bases in between. The DNA for the CDR3 is TGTGCCAGTAGTCCGGCGGGGGCCCCGGGGTTAGAGACCCAGTACTTC. It codes for CASSPAGAPGLETQYF.

This chain links TRBV5-1 with TRBJ2-5; TRBD2 matches at 13 bases. CDR1 and CDR2 (germline): SGHRS, YFSETQ. This CDR3 has 18 residues. V shed 0 bases, J shed 1 base, and the junction held 6 bases outside the gene matches. This CDR3 is CASSLAGTSGAGQETQYF. In DNA form, the CDR3 reads TGCGCCAGCAGCTTGGCCGGGACTAGCGGGGCCGGCCAAGAGACCCAGTACTTC.

V gene TRBV6-5 combines with J gene TRBJ2-7; 8 nucleotides align to TRBD1. The length of the CDR3 is 16 residues. The V segment lost 3 bases and the J segment 2 bases; nucleotides outside the gene matches: 9. From germline, CDR1 is MNHEY and CDR2 SVGAGI. CDR3 sequence (DNA): TGTGCCAGCAGTTATTCCGGGACAGGCTTAACCTACGAGCAGTACTTC. Protein: CASSYSGTGLTYEQYF.

This chain links TRBV6-5 with TRBJ1-4; TRBD1 matches at 7 bases. V lost 3 bases, J lost 5 bases, and 6 bases stayed unmatched. The V gene's germline CDR1 is MNHEY and CDR2 SVGAGI. The CDR3 contains 15 residues. This CDR3 is CASSYLRDSNEKLFF. The CDR3 region has the DNA TGTGCCAGCAGTTATCTCAGGGACAGCAATGAAAAACTGTTTTTT.